This TCR beta chain was retrieved from a study of T cell responses to AZD1222 COVID-19 vaccine. This CDR3 comprises 16 residues. Per the germline V gene, CDR1 is SGHDN and CDR2 is FVKESK. V was pared by 2 bases and J by 2 bases, with 14 bases between. Data came from immunoSEQ multiplex PCR; TCRdb stores just in-frame clones and leaves some out. The table records 170,000 or so clones, 75% to 95% of them present only once. The sequences come from peripheral blood, collected on day 0 of AZD1222 vaccination. The TCR was taken from an adult in good health. V is TRBV14 and J is TRBJ2-3; a weak D match, TRBD2 (6 bases). CDR3 sequence (DNA): TGTGCCAGCAGCCAAACCCCGGGACTGCTCACAGATACGCAGTATTTT. Its protein is CASSQTPGLLTDTQYF.